Presented here are 14 T cell receptor beta chains from one specimen sequenced in a study of T-cell reconstitution after alpha-beta-depleted transplantation in children. Library preparation (for TCRbeta) was performed with unique molecular identifiers. TCRdb itself ran the PCR reads through MiXCR, one entry per CDR3 protein. The table lists 360,000 or so distinct CDR3 sequences, about 20% of them singletons. Specimen: PBMCs from the stem cell graft donor, collected from the stem cell graft. Receptor source: a human donor who donated a stem cell graft to a child with acute myeloid leukemia.

The chain carries TRBV9 and TRBJ2-1, with 9 bases fitting TRBD1. The CDR3 sequence is 14 residues long. Germline loops: CDR1 SGDLS, CDR2 YYNGEE. The junction had 9 bases not matched to a gene; V was cut back by 5 bases and J by 9 bases. The CDR3 loop is CASSPRTGEAEQFF. CDR3 DNA: TGTGCCAGCAGTCCGAGGACAGGGGAGGCTGAGCAGTTCTTC.

The sample holds a few counts of this clonotype. This rearrangement joins TRBV2 to TRBJ1-5; D is perhaps TRBD1 (6 bases). Germline CDR1 SNHLY, CDR2 FYNNEI. The germline V and J ends were trimmed by 5 bases and 7 bases, with 12 bases remaining between them. The CDR3 extends over 13 amino acids. The DNA of the CDR3 is TGTGCCAGCAGTCGCAGGGGAGAACAGCCCCAGCATTTT. Encoded protein: CASSRRGEQPQHF.

V usage is TRBV11-2 and J usage is TRBJ2-2; 7 nucleotides line up with TRBD2. The V gene's germline CDR1 is SGHAT and CDR2 FQNNGV. The J segment lost 1 base and the V segment lost 6 bases, leaving 8 bases of the junction unmatched. The CDR3 is made up of 16 amino acids. Here the CDR3 DNA reads TGTGCCAGCAGGAACGCGGGACTAATGAACACCGGGGAGCTGTTTTTT. Translation: CASRNAGLMNTGELFF.

The chain has TRBV5-6 and TRBJ2-1; 12 bases are shared with TRBD2. The CDR3 spans 16 residues. V was pared by 1 base and J by 7 bases, with 6 bases of the junction left unmatched. Germline V gene sequence: CDR1 SGHDT, CDR2 YYEEEE. CDR3 coding DNA: TGTGCCAGCAGCTTGCCCACTAGCGGGAGGTGGAATGAGCAGTTCTTC. Amino acids: CASSLPTSGRWNEQFF.

The rearrangement links TRBV7-9 to TRBJ2-7, with TRBD1 matching 7 bases. CDR1 is SEHNR and CDR2 is FQNEAQ in the germline V gene (reference sequence). The CDR3 is 14 residues long. With V trimmed by 6 bases and J by 5 bases, 10 bases remained unmatched. The CDR3 is CASRPTGAPDEQYF. DNA for the CDR3: TGTGCCAGCAGACCTACAGGGGCTCCCGACGAGCAGTACTTC.

The chain employs TRBV10-3 and TRBJ1-2, with D unclear. V was pared by 3 bases and J by 4 bases, with 6 bases between. Germline loops: CDR1 ENHRY, CDR2 SYGVKD. The length of the CDR3 is 12 residues. CDR3 sequence (DNA): TGTGCCATCAGTGAAGTTAGCTATGGCTACACCTTC. Translating it yields CAISEVSYGYTF.

This clonotype was recorded a few times. The rearrangement joins TRBV7-2 to TRBJ2-3; D is ambiguous. The CDR3 length is 16 residues. V lost 1 base and J 0 bases, leaving 11 bases between the germline ends. Per the germline V gene, CDR1 is SGHTA and CDR2 is FQGNSA. CDR3 sequence (DNA): TGTGCCAGCAGCTTAGGGGGAATGGGAAGCACAGATACGCAGTATTTT. Translated, it gives CASSLGGMGSTDTQYF.

The gene calls are TRBV4-1 and TRBJ1-5; possible D gene TRBD1, 6 bases. The V end lost 1 base, the J end lost 8 bases, and 12 bases lay between the germline ends. The CDR3 is made up of 14 amino acids. Looked up from germline, CDR1 is MGHRA and CDR2 is YSYEKL. As DNA, the CDR3 is TGCGCCAGCAGCCAAGGGACAGACCCAAAGCCCCAGCATTTT. Protein product: CASSQGTDPKPQHF.

As regards this clonotype: This sequence may be a read error, since a much larger clone differs from it by one base. A read error is likely, as this CDR3 ends without the conserved phenylalanine or tryptophan. The chain combines TRBV20-1 with TRBJ1-1; D not resolved. The CDR3 contains 13 residues. Trimming pared 3 bases from V and 2 bases from J, leaving 10 bases between. CDR1 and CDR2 (germline): DFQATT, SNEGSKA (reference sequence). CDR3 region: CSARFERNTEAFS. In nucleotides, the CDR3 is TGCAGTGCTAGGTTCGAGCGAAACACTGAAGCTTTCTCT.

This clonotype was counted many times. The J gene is TRBJ1-5, the V gene TRBV6-5, with D possibly being TRBD1 (6 bases). Germline assignment: CDR1 MNHEY and CDR2 SVGAGI. V gave up 2 bases and J gave up 0 bases, with 8 bases separating them. The CDR3 contains 15 residues. The CDR3 bases are TGTGCCAGCAGTTACACAGGGAATAGCAATCAGCCCCAGCATTTT. This encodes CASSYTGNSNQPQHF.

The CDR3: CASSPETGTEAFF. CDR3 in DNA: TGTGCCAGCAGCCCGGAGACGGGGACTGAAGCTTTCTTT. V usage is TRBV7-9 and J usage is TRBJ1-1; D is unresolved. Trimming pared 5 bases from V and 5 bases from J, leaving 12 bases between. The CDR3 extends over 13 amino acids. From germline, CDR1 is SEHNR and CDR2 FQNEAQ (reference sequence).

The rearrangement links TRBV28 to TRBJ1-5; D gene uncertain. CDR1 is MDHEN, CDR2 SYDVKM, per germline. Deletions cut 3 bases from V and 3 bases from J, with 9 bases between. The CDR3 totals 14 residues. CDR3 region: CASSFGLINQPQHF. Written as DNA, the CDR3 is TGTGCCAGCAGTTTCGGCCTGATCAATCAGCCCCAGCATTTT.

This clonotype occurred many times. This chain links TRBV7-9 with TRBJ2-1, with a tentative D call TRBD1 (6 bases). This CDR3 comprises 17 residues. V lost 2 bases, J lost 8 bases, and 22 bases lay in between. The germline CDR1 and CDR2 sequences are SEHNR and FQNEAQ (reference sequence). In DNA, the CDR3 is TGTGCCAGCAGCTTATGGCCCCTGACAGGCTTGGGCGATGAGCAGTTCTTC. This translates into CASSLWPLTGLGDEQFF. Combining the CDR3 with reference TRBV7-9 and TRBJ2-1 gives the whole variable domain DTGVSQNPRHKITKRGQNVTFRCDPISEHNRLYWYRQTLGQGPEFLTYFQNEAQLEKSRLLSDRFSAERPKGSFSTLEIQRTEQGDSAMYLCASSLWPLTGLGDEQFFGPGTRLTVL.

The V and J genes are TRBV4-3 and TRBJ2-7; D possibly corresponds to TRBD2 (5 bases). In germline, CDR1 is LGHNA, CDR2 YSLEER. The V and J ends lost 0 bases and 10 bases respectively, with 31 bases between them. This CDR3 spans 19 amino acids. CDR3 in amino acids: CASSQDRTSLRAASLSQYF. The CDR3 DNA sequence: TGCGCCAGCAGCCAAGATAGGACTTCACTTAGAGCCGCTTCACTTTCACAGTACTTC.